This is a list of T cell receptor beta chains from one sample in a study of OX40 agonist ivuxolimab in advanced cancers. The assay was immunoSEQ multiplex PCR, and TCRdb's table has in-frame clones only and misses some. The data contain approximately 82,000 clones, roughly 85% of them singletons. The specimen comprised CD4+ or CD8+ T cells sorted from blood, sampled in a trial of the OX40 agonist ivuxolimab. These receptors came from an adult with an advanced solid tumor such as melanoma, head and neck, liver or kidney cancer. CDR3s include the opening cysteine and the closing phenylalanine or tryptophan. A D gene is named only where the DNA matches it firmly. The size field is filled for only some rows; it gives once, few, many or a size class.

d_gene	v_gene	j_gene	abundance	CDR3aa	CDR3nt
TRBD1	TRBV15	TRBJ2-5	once	CATSRGQSQETQYF	TGTGCCACCAGCAGGGGACAGTCCCAAGAGACCCAGTACTTC
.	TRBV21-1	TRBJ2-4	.	CATAAQYF	TGTGCCACCGCTGCGCAGTACTTC
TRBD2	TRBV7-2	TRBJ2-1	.	CASSRTSGGLWNEQFF	TGTGCCAGCAGCCGGACTAGCGGGGGTCTGTGGAATGAGCAGTTCTTC
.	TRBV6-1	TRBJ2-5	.	CASSRQGKETQYF	TGTGCCAGCAGTCGTCAGGGGAAAGAGACCCAGTACTTC
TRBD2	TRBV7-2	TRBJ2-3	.	CASRSGLAGSDTQYF	TGTGCCAGCAGATCTGGGTTAGCGGGGTCAGATACGCAGTATTTT
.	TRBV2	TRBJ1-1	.	CASRQGPEAFF	TGTGCCAGCAGGCAGGGACCTGAAGCTTTCTTT
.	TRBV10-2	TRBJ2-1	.	CASSESVVSKDEQFF	TGCGCCAGCAGTGAGTCGGTGGTGTCTAAAGATGAGCAGTTCTTC
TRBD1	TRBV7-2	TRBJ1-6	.	CASTPGGQGRNSPLHF	TGTGCCAGCACCCCAGGGGGGCAGGGGAGGAATTCACCCCTCCACTTT
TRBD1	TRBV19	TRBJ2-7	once	CASSRGQDYEQYF	TGTGCCAGTAGTAGAGGACAGGATTACGAGCAGTACTTC
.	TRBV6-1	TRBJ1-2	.	CATSGPGGYGYTF	TGTGCCACCTCCGGACCGGGGGGCTATGGCTACACCTTC
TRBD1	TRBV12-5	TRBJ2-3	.	CASATGGLGDTQYF	TGTGCTAGCGCTACAGGGGGTCTGGGAGATACGCAGTATTTT
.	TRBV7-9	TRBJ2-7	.	CASSLVSESYEQYF	TGTGCCAGCAGCTTAGTTTCGGAGTCCTACGAGCAGTACTTC
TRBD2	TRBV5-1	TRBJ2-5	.	CASSRTSGGYQETQYF	TGCGCCAGCAGCCGTACTAGCGGGGGTTACCAAGAGACCCAGTACTTC
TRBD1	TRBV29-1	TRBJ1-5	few	CSVGAGGEPQHF	TGCAGCGTAGGGGCAGGGGGCGAGCCCCAGCATTTT
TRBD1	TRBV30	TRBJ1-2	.	CAWRQGTNYGYTF	TGTGCCTGGCGACAGGGCACTAACTATGGCTACACCTTC
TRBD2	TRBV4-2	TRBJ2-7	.	CASSQEGRLADSYEQYF	TGTGCCAGCAGCCAAGAGGGGAGACTAGCGGATTCCTACGAGCAGTACTTC
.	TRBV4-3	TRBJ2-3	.	CASSWEAYTDTQYF	TGCGCCAGCAGCTGGGAGGCCTACACAGATACGCAGTATTTT
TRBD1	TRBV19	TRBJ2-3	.	CASSSWAGGIADTQYF	TGTGCCAGTAGCTCTTGGGCAGGGGGCATTGCAGATACGCAGTATTTT
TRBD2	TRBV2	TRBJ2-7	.	CATRGLAGGPQSYEQYF	TGTGCCACCCGAGGGCTAGCGGGGGGACCGCAGTCCTACGAGCAGTACTTC
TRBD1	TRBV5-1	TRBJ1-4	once	CASSPGTGGSEKLFF	TGCGCCAGCAGCCCGGGGACAGGGGGCAGTGAAAAACTGTTTTTT
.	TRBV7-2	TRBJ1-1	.	CASSLEGVPNTEAFF	TGTGCCAGCAGCTTAGAGGGGGTACCGAACACTGAAGCTTTCTTT
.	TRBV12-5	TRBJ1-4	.	CASGFDGGQILFF	TGTGCTAGTGGTTTCGATGGGGGGCAGATACTGTTTTTT
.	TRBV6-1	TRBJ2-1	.	CASSEVGDEQFF	TGTGCCAGCAGTGAAGTGGGGGATGAGCAGTTCTTC
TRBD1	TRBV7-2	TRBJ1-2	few	CASSLVSGQTLYGYTF	TGTGCCAGCAGCTTAGTTTCGGGACAGACCCTCTATGGCTACACCTTC
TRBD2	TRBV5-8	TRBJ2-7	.	CASSLGLDYEQYF	TGTGCCAGCAGCTTAGGACTAGACTACGAGCAGTACTTC
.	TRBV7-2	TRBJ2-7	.	CASKQSQGQDEQYF	TGTGCCAGCAAACAAAGTCAGGGCCAGGACGAGCAGTACTTC
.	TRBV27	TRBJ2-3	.	CASSSPTLGADTQYF	TGTGCCAGCAGTTCCCCAACGTTGGGGGCAGATACGCAGTATTTT
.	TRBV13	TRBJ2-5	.	CASSPRGVETQYF	TGTGCCAGCAGCCCAAGAGGGGTGGAGACCCAGTACTTC
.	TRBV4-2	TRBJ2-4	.	CASSLNRDTPEGDIQYF	TGTGCCAGCAGCCTAAATCGGGACACCCCCGAAGGAGACATTCAGTACTTC
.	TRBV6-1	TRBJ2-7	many	CASSEEDYREQYF	TGTGCCAGCAGTGAGGAGGACTATCGCGAGCAGTACTTC
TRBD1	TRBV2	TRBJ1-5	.	CASSGGQGSNQPQHF	TGTGCCAGCAGTGGGGGACAGGGCAGCAATCAGCCCCAGCATTTT
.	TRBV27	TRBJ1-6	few	CASREGGPYNSPLHF	TGTGCCAGCCGGGAGGGAGGGCCGTATAATTCACCCCTCCACTTT
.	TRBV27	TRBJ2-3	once	CASRGDTDTQYF	TGTGCCAGCAGAGGCGATACAGATACGCAGTATTTT
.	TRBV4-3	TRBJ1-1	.	CASSQDVYGVGGNTEAFF	TGCGCCAGCAGCCAAGATGTGTATGGGGTGGGGGGCAACACTGAAGCTTTCTTT
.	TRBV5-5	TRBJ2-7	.	CASSFNLYEQYF	TGTGCCAGCAGCTTTAACCTCTACGAGCAGTACTTC
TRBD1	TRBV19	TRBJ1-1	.	CASRVPLQGKNTEAFF	TGTGCCAGTAGAGTTCCGTTACAGGGGAAGAACACTGAAGCTTTCTTT
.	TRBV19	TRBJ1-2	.	CASSIDHRDNFYGYTF	TGTGCCAGTAGTATAGATCATCGGGACAACTTCTATGGCTACACCTTC
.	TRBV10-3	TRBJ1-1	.	CAISGTANTEAFF	TGTGCCATCAGTGGGACGGCGAACACTGAAGCTTTCTTT
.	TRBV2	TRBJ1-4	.	CASTLNGEKLFF	TGTGCCAGCACCCTGAACGGGGAAAAACTGTTTTTT
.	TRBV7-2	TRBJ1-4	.	CASSLTGGQGTEKLFF	TGTGCCAGCAGCTTAACGGGTGGGCAGGGTACTGAAAAACTGTTTTTT
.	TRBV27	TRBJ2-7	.	CASSPGTESPYEQYF	TGTGCCAGCAGCCCAGGGACCGAGAGCCCGTACGAGCAGTACTTC
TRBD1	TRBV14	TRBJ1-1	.	CASSQDYRGPRRAFF	TGTGCCAGCAGCCAGGATTACAGGGGACCCAGACGAGCTTTCTTT
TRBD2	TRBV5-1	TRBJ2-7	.	CASSLAGGGAYEQYF	TGCGCCAGCAGCTTGGCCGGCGGGGGGGCCTACGAGCAGTACTTC
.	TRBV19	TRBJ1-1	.	CASKKGSKSWNTEAFF	TGTGCCAGTAAGAAGGGCAGCAAATCTTGGAACACTGAAGCTTTCTTT